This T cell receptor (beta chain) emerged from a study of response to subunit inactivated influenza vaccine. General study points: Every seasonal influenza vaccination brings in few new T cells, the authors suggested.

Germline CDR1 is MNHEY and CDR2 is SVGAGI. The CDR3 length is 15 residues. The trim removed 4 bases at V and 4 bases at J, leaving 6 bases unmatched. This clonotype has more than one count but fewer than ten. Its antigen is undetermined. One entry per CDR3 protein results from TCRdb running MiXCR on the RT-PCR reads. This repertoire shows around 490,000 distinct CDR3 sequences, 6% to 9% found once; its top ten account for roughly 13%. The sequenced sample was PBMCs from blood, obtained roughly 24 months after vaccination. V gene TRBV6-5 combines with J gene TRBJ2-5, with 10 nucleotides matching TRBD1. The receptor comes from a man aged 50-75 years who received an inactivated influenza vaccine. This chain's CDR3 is CASSLRDRGTETQYF. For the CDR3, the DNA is TGTGCCAGCAGTTTGAGGGACAGGGGAACAGAGACCCAGTACTTC.